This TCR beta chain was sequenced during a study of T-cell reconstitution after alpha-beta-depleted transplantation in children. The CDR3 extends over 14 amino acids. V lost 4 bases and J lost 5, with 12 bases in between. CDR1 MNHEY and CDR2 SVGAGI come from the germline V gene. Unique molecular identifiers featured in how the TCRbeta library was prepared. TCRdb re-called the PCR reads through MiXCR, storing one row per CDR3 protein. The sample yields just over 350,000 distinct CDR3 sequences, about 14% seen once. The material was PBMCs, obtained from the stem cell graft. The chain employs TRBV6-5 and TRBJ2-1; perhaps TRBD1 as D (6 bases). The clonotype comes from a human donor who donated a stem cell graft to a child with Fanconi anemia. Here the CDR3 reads CASSLQGVDNEQFF. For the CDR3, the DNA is TGTGCCAGCAGTTTACAGGGAGTCGACAATGAGCAGTTCTTC.